The 28 T cell receptor beta chains presented below share a single source sample, sequenced in a study of OX40 agonist ivuxolimab in advanced cancers. Sequencing used immunoSEQ multiplex PCR; TCRdb keeps in-frame clones, though not all of them. The repertoire consists of fewer than 100,000 clones, with nearly 95% occurring once and the leading ten covering around 6%. The starting material was CD4+ or CD8+ T cells sorted from blood, obtained in a trial of the OX40 agonist ivuxolimab. These receptors were collected from an adult with an advanced solid tumor such as melanoma, head and neck, liver or kidney cancer.

The rearrangement uses TRBV19 and TRBJ2-3; 8 nucleotides line up with TRBD2. V shed 2 bases, J shed 3 bases, and the junction held 4 bases outside the gene matches. The CDR3 length is 15 residues. CDR1 is LNHDA and CDR2 is SQIVND in the germline V gene (reference sequence). This chain's CDR3 is CASSIIGGGTDTQYF. The CDR3 nucleotides read TGTGCCAGTAGTATAATCGGGGGGGGGACAGATACGCAGTATTTT.

This clone has only a few counts. J is TRBJ2-2 and V is TRBV27; weak D call: TRBD2 (6 bases). Germline V lookup: CDR1 MNHEY, CDR2 SMNVEV (reference sequence). The CDR3 is 16 residues long. Between the trimmed V and J ends, which lost 4 bases and 5 bases, there was a span of 17 bases. The CDR3 loop is CASSSLPGLATGELFF. Written as DNA, the CDR3 is TGTGCCAGCAGTTCGCTTCCGGGACTCGCGACCGGGGAGCTGTTTTTT.

This chain connects TRBV28 to TRBJ2-7; possible D gene TRBD1, 6 bases. This CDR3 is built from 16 residues. The V gene's germline CDR1 is MDHEN and CDR2 SYDVKM. The ends were cut back, 2 bases at V and 0 bases at J, with 14 bases in the middle. The CDR3 DNA reads TGTGCCAGCAGTTTAAGGGGCCGACAGGTCTCCTACGAGCAGTACTTC. Encoded protein: CASSLRGRQVSYEQYF.

The chain has TRBV2 and TRBJ2-3; D call uncertain. V shed 0 bases and J shed 7 bases, with 8 bases lying between them. Germline CDR1 is SNHLY and CDR2 is FYNNEI. This CDR3 spans 13 amino acids. CDR3 protein: CASSEAPLNTQYF. CDR3 DNA sequence: TGTGCCAGCAGTGAAGCACCCCTCAATACGCAGTATTTT. Full variable domain (remainder filled in from reference TRBV2 and TRBJ2-3): EPEVTQTPSHQVTQMGQEVILRCVPISNHLYFYWYRQILGQKVEFLVSFYNNEISEKSEIFDDQFSVERPDGSNFTLKIRSTKLEDSAMYFCASSEAPLNTQYFGPGTRLTVL.

This rearrangement joins TRBV7-7 to TRBJ2-5; TRBD2 agrees at 9 bases. The ends lost 2 bases at V and 3 bases at J; junction bases unmatched: 7. Germline CDR1 and CDR2: SSHAT and FNYEAQ (reference sequence). The CDR3 length is 16 residues. The CDR3 reads CASSLNSGRGEETQYF. The CDR3 nucleotides are TGTGCCAGCAGCTTAAATAGCGGGAGAGGGGAAGAGACCCAGTACTTC. The full variable domain, completed using reference TRBV7-7 and TRBJ2-5, is GAGVSQSPRYKVTKRGQDVTLRCDPISSHATLYWYQQALGQGPEFLTYFNYEAQPDKSGLPSDRFSAERPEGSISTLTIQRTEQRDSAMYRCASSLNSGRGEETQYFGPGTRLLVL.

This CDR3 is CASSLRQAGNYGYTF. CDR3 DNA sequence: TGTGCCAGCAGCTTACGACAGGCCGGCAACTATGGCTACACCTTC. The chain is built from TRBV13 and TRBJ1-2; D is perhaps TRBD1 (6 bases). V lost 2 bases and J 2 bases, leaving 12 bases between the germline ends. The CDR3 sequence is 15 residues long. The germline CDR1 and CDR2 sequences are PRHDT and FYEKMQ (reference sequence).

V and J are TRBV4-1 and TRBJ2-7; a weak D match, TRBD2 (6 bases). The CDR3 runs 15 residues. The V end lost 5 bases, the J end lost 5 bases, and 19 bases lay between the germline ends. Germline V gene data show CDR1 as MGHRA and CDR2 as YSYEKL. CDR3 region: CASSEGTSLGDEQYF. CDR3 coding DNA: TGCGCCAGCAGCGAAGGGACTTCCCTCGGGGACGAGCAGTACTTC.

The V gene is TRBV7-9, the J gene TRBJ1-1; 8 nucleotides match TRBD1. From germline, CDR1 is SEHNR and CDR2 FQNEAQ (reference sequence). The V gene end was trimmed by 6 bases and the J gene end by 8 bases; junction bases not matched to a gene: 5. The length of the CDR3 is 12 residues. CDR3 DNA: TGTGCCAGCAGACCCGGGACAGGCGAAGCTTTCTTT. Translation gives CASRPGTGEAFF.

V gene TRBV13 combines with J gene TRBJ2-7; a possible D gene is TRBD1 (6 bases). CDR3 size: 15 residues. Germline V CDR1 and CDR2: PRHDT, FYEKMQ (reference sequence). The germline V and J ends were trimmed by 5 bases and 2 bases, with 16 bases remaining between them. The CDR3 sequence: CASSLRDKGTYEQYF. The CDR3 region has the DNA TGTGCCAGCAGCCTCCGGGACAAAGGAACCTACGAGCAGTACTTC.

The CDR3 DNA reads TGTGCCAGCAGTGTTTTGGGGGGAGGCAATCAGCCCCAGCATTTT. Residues: CASSVLGGGNQPQHF. J is TRBJ1-5 and V is TRBV2, with D perhaps TRBD1 (5 bases). Germline V gene lookup returns CDR1 SNHLY and CDR2 FYNNEI. V was shortened by 4 bases and J by 2 bases, with 12 bases between the two germline ends. CDR3 size: 15 residues.

The V call is TRBV27, the J call TRBJ1-5, with 8 bases identical to TRBD1. V was pared by 6 bases and J by 7 bases, with 8 bases of the junction left unmatched. The CDR3 spans 14 residues. The germline CDR1 and CDR2 sequences are MNHEY and SMNVEV (reference sequence). The CDR3 sequence: CASRSAGGGQPQHF. The CDR3 region has the DNA TGTGCCAGCAGGTCTGCAGGGGGCGGACAGCCCCAGCATTTT.

This clone has only one observation. The V call is TRBV19, the J call TRBJ2-1; possibly TRBD2 for D (5 bases). The germline V gene has CDR1 LNHDA and CDR2 SQIVND (reference sequence). The CDR3 is made up of 17 amino acids. Trimming took off 2 bases at V and 1 base at J, with 15 bases between the two ends. The CDR3 nucleotides read TGTGCCAGTAGTATAAAAGGACTCGATTCATCCTACAATGAGCAGTTCTTC. Residues: CASSIKGLDSSYNEQFF.

This clone was seen only once. This sequence joins TRBV29-1 and TRBJ2-1; D uncertain. The CDR3 is 11 amino acids. In germline, CDR1 is SQVTM, CDR2 ANQGSEA. V was pared by 1 base and J by 7 bases, with 5 bases between. The CDR3 sequence: CSVEVLNEQFF. CDR3 DNA sequence: TGCAGCGTTGAAGTTTTAAATGAGCAGTTCTTC.

V gene TRBV5-6 combines with J gene TRBJ1-2; 12 bases are a match to TRBD1. V shed 4 bases, J shed 4 bases, and the junction held 2 bases outside the gene matches. The germline gives CDR1 SGHDT, CDR2 YYEEEE. This CDR3 has 14 amino acids. The CDR3 region has the DNA TGTGCCAGCAGCCCGGGACAGGGGGCCTATGGCTACACCTTC. This encodes CASSPGQGAYGYTF.

The rearrangement joins TRBV11-3 to TRBJ2-2; tentatively, D is TRBD2 (5 bases). This CDR3 has 14 residues. The germline V gene encodes CDR1 SGHNT and CDR2 YENEEA. V lost 6 bases and J lost 4, with 12 bases in between. CDR3 protein: CASSPARGTGELFF. CDR3 coding DNA: TGTGCCAGCAGTCCCGCCCGGGGCACCGGGGAGCTGTTTTTT.

The chain links TRBV9 to TRBJ2-3; D may be TRBD2 (5 bases). Trimming took off 2 bases at V and 6 bases at J, with 19 bases between the two ends. In germline, CDR1 is SGDLS, CDR2 YYNGEE. The CDR3 loop spans 16 amino acids. CDR3 DNA sequence: TGTGCCAGCAGCGTGGAATTCGGGCGGAGGCTCGATACGCAGTATTTT. It specifies CASSVEFGRRLDTQYF.

The chain combines TRBV11-3 with TRBJ1-3, with unresolved D. Germline CDR1 is SGHNT and CDR2 is YENEEA. The CDR3 is 13 amino acids. Trimming removed 3 bases at V and 0 bases at J, with 3 bases between. The CDR3 here is CASSLSSGNTIYF. CDR3 coding DNA: TGTGCCAGCAGCTTGAGCTCTGGAAACACCATATATTTT. The complete variable domain, with remaining parts taken from reference TRBV11-3 and TRBJ1-3, reads EAGVVQSPRYKIIEKKQPVAFWCNPISGHNTLYWYLQNLGQGPELLIRYENEEAVDDSQLPKDRFSAERLKGVDSTLKIQPAELGDSAVYLCASSLSSGNTIYFGEGSWLTVV.

The chain is built from TRBV23-1 and TRBJ1-5, with D possibly matching TRBD1 (5 bases). TRBV23-1 is labeled an ORF, and its function is uncertain. The CDR3 extends over 15 amino acids. V was trimmed by 0 bases and J by 5 bases, leaving 11 bases between them. The CDR3 protein is CASSQSGREHQPQHF. The CDR3 DNA is TGCGCCAGCAGTCAATCGGGCAGGGAGCATCAGCCCCAGCATTTT.

The J gene is TRBJ2-1, the V gene TRBV19, with 9 bases that match TRBD1. The CDR3 consists of 16 residues. V lost 3 bases, J lost 6 bases, and 9 bases stayed unmatched. Germline CDR1 and CDR2: LNHDA and SQIVND (reference sequence). In DNA, the CDR3 is TGTGCCAGTAGTATCCTCCCGGGACAGGGTCTCAATGAGCAGTTCTTC. Protein sequence: CASSILPGQGLNEQFF.

The rearrangement links TRBV6-6 to TRBJ1-2; 8 bases agree with TRBD1. The germline V gene encodes CDR1 MNHNY and CDR2 SVGAGI (reference sequence). The CDR3 has 15 residues. The ends lost 3 bases at V and 7 bases at J; junction bases unmatched: 10. CDR3 in amino acids: CASSYSGQGTGGYTF. The CDR3 nucleotides are TGTGCCAGCAGTTATTCTGGACAGGGTACGGGTGGCTACACCTTC.

This chain joins TRBV5-1 and TRBJ2-7; 11 positions agree with TRBD2. The J segment lost 3 bases and the V segment lost 4 bases, leaving 12 bases of the junction unmatched. Germline CDR1 is SGHRS and CDR2 is YFSETQ. The CDR3 runs to 17 residues. CDR3 coding DNA: TGCGCCAGCAGCCCCTTGTCTAGCGGGAGGTTCATCTACGAGCAGTACTTC. Translation gives CASSPLSSGRFIYEQYF. The whole variable domain, remainder taken from reference TRBV5-1 and TRBJ2-7, is KAGVTQTPRYLIKTRGQQVTLSCSPISGHRSVSWYQQTPGQGLQFLFEYFSETQRNKGNFPGRFSGRQFSNSRSEMNVSTLELGDSALYLCASSPLSSGRFIYEQYFGPGTRLTVT.

The chain joins TRBV4-2 to TRBJ1-1, with a tentative D call TRBD1 (6 bases). Trimming removed 0 bases from V and 7 bases from J, with 9 bases in between. The germline CDR1 and CDR2 sequences are LGHNA and YNFKEQ. The CDR3 is made up of 13 amino acids. The CDR3 protein is CASSQEADSEAFF. The CDR3 nucleotides read TGTGCCAGCAGCCAAGAGGCGGACAGTGAAGCTTTCTTT.

This sequence joins TRBV9 and TRBJ2-3; perhaps D is TRBD1 or TRBD2 (5 bases each). V was shortened by 1 base and J by 0 bases, with 9 bases between the two germline ends. Germline V CDR1 and CDR2: SGDLS, YYNGEE. This CDR3 is 15 amino acids long. The CDR3 protein is CASSVYGTSTDTQYF. CDR3 bases: TGTGCCAGCAGCGTATACGGGACGAGCACAGATACGCAGTATTTT.

The chain combines TRBV10-2 with TRBJ2-5, with D possibly TRBD1 on 5 matching bases. Germline CDR1 reads WSHSY; CDR2 reads SAAADI. The CDR3 contains 15 residues. V lost 2 bases and J lost 4, with 14 bases in between. CDR3 loop: CASSEMLGAGETQYF. DNA of the CDR3: TGCGCCAGCAGTGAGATGCTAGGGGCCGGAGAGACCCAGTACTTC.

The gene calls are TRBV4-3 and TRBJ2-3; 9 bases align to TRBD2. This CDR3 contains 16 residues. The V gene's germline CDR1 is LGHNA and CDR2 YSLEER. With V trimmed by 4 bases and J by 2 bases, 7 bases remained unmatched. The CDR3 here is CASSPRLAEFTDTQYF. CDR3 sequence (DNA): TGCGCCAGCAGCCCCCGACTAGCGGAGTTCACAGATACGCAGTATTTT.

The chain combines TRBV9 with TRBJ2-7; 10 bases fit TRBD2. The V and J ends lost 3 bases and 2 bases, in that order; junction bases with no gene match: 5. Germline CDR1 is SGDLS and CDR2 is YYNGEE. There are 15 residues in the CDR3. CDR3 nucleotide sequence: TGTGCCAGCAGCGCACTAGCGGGATTTACCTACGAGCAGTACTTC. Translating gives CASSALAGFTYEQYF.

The CDR3 loop reads CASSVLASYEQYF. The CDR3 DNA sequence: TGTGCCAGCAGTGTACTAGCATCCTACGAGCAGTACTTC. The V gene is TRBV28, the J gene TRBJ2-7; tentatively, D is TRBD2 (6 bases). The CDR3 is 13 amino acids. V lost 5 bases to trimming and J lost 1 base, with 9 bases between them. From germline, CDR1 is MDHEN and CDR2 SYDVKM.

This clone has just a few counts. This chain links TRBV5-6 with TRBJ1-6; D ambiguous. Germline lookup yields CDR1 SGHDT and CDR2 YYEEEE. Deletions cut 5 bases from V and 8 bases from J, with 11 bases between. CDR3 length equals 13 residues. The CDR3 protein is CASRQGPDSPLHF. The CDR3 DNA follows: TGTGCCAGCAGACAAGGGCCTGATTCACCCCTCCACTTT.